The 10 T cell receptor beta chains below were found in one sample sequenced in a study of T-cell reconstitution after alpha-beta-depleted transplantation in children. Construction of the TCRbeta library involved unique molecular identifiers. TCRdb reprocessed the PCR reads via MiXCR and lists one record per CDR3 protein. The table has about 900,000 distinct CDR3 sequences, about 29% seen once; the top ten hold approximately 30%. The material sequenced was PBMCs, mostly from graft donor cells, taken 360 days after TCRalphabeta/CD19-depleted stem cell transplant. The origin of the receptors is a boy in the first two years of life who had a stem cell transplant for SCID, so the T cells may come from the graft donor.

This rearrangement joins TRBV12-3 or TRBV12-4 to TRBJ1-2; a weak D match, TRBD1 (5 bases). CDR3 length equals 15 residues. Trimming shortened V by 3 bases and J by 0 bases, and 11 bases separated the two germline ends. CDR3 in DNA: TGTGCCAGCAGTTTTCGACAGATTCCTAACTATGGCTACACCTTC. It codes for CASSFRQIPNYGYTF.

This clonotype turned up a few times. The rearrangement links TRBV12-3 or TRBV12-4 to TRBJ1-2; D is unclear. The CDR3 length is 12 residues. V was trimmed by 6 bases and J by 8 bases, leaving 13 bases between them. DNA for the CDR3: TGTGCCAGCAGCCACCTTTTGGGCGGCTACACCTTC. This translates into CASSHLLGGYTF.

The rearrangement joins TRBV4-1 to TRBJ1-5; D not certain. Per germline, CDR1 MGHRA and CDR2 YSYEKL. Deletions cut 1 base from V and 2 bases from J, with 9 bases between. CDR3 length: 15 residues. The CDR3 reads CASSQVGIGNQPQHF. CDR3 bases: TGCGCCAGCAGCCAAGTCGGGATCGGCAATCAGCCCCAGCATTTT.

V usage is TRBV7-3 and J usage is TRBJ2-5; D is perhaps TRBD1 (5 bases). Germline CDR1 SGHTA, CDR2 FQGTGA. This CDR3 is built from 15 residues. The V gene lost 1 base and the J gene lost 5 bases, with 14 bases spanning the gap. The CDR3 here is CASSLRGHPEETQYF. DNA of the CDR3: TGTGCCAGCAGCTTAAGAGGACACCCCGAGGAGACCCAGTACTTC.

The chain uses TRBV5-1 and TRBJ1-1; TRBD1 aligns across 10 bases. The CDR3 covers 14 residues. V lost 3 bases to trimming and J lost 6 bases; unmatched junction nucleotides: 5. CDR1 SGHRS and CDR2 YFSETQ come from the germline V gene. Here the CDR3 DNA reads TGCGCCAGCAGCTCCCGGACAGGGGGACCTGAAGCTTTCTTT. Translating gives CASSSRTGGPEAFF.

V and J are TRBV11-2 and TRBJ2-7; 8 bases are shared with TRBD1. Germline values: CDR1 SGHAT, CDR2 FQNNGV. The CDR3 contains 13 residues. V trimming: 2 bases; J trimming: 6 bases; junction bases outside the gene matches: 3. The CDR3 DNA sequence: TGTGCCAGCAGCTTAAAACAGGGGGTCGAGCAGTACTTC. This gives the protein CASSLKQGVEQYF.

This clonotype was picked up a small number of times. The chain couples TRBV24-1 to TRBJ2-2, with D perhaps TRBD2 (5 bases). Trimming took 4 bases from V and 5 from J, leaving 10 bases between them. Germline V gene data show CDR1 as KGHDR and CDR2 as SFDVKD. CDR3 length equals 14 residues. CDR3 in amino acids: CATSDPGGTGELFF. CDR3 nucleotide sequence: TGTGCCACCAGTGACCCGGGCGGGACCGGGGAGCTGTTTTTT.

The gene calls are TRBV6-1 and TRBJ2-2; tentatively, D is TRBD1 or TRBD2 (6 bases each). The CDR3 loop spans 16 amino acids. Deletions cut 4 bases from V and 4 bases from J, with 16 bases between. CDR1 and CDR2 from the germline V gene are MNHNS and SASEGT. Here the CDR3 reads CASSGNRGTPTGELFF. DNA for the CDR3: TGTGCCAGCAGTGGGAACCGCGGGACACCCACCGGGGAGCTGTTTTTT.

The CDR3 bases are TGCGCCAGCAGCCAAGCTTTGGACAGGGGAGATGGCTACACCTTC. This encodes CASSQALDRGDGYTF. V is TRBV4-3 and J is TRBJ1-2; 9 bases are a match to TRBD1. This CDR3 contains 15 residues. V shed 1 base and J 6 bases; nucleotides not matched to a gene: 6. In germline, CDR1 is LGHNA, CDR2 YSLEER.

At least ten counts were recorded for this clonotype. V is TRBV3-1 and J is TRBJ2-7; D unresolved. This CDR3 is built from 12 residues. CDR1 and CDR2 from the germline V gene are LGHDT and YNNKEL (reference sequence). Trimming took off 2 bases at V and 2 bases at J, with 4 bases between the two ends. This CDR3 reads CASSQTPYEQYF. The CDR3 DNA follows: TGTGCCAGCAGCCAAACCCCCTACGAGCAGTACTTC.